This TCR beta chain was identified during a study of metastatic and nonmetastatic thyroid tumors. About the research overall: Repertoires were compared across blood and tumor or nodule tissue from malignant and benign thyroid patients.

Overall study findings and caveats: For both blood and tumor, malignant thyroid tumors reportedly showed significantly higher TCR beta diversity than benign nodules did.

Patients had received no treatment of any kind before thyroid surgery. Notes on this clone: Its antigen is undetermined. One end of the junction fails to match germline, which may point to a read error.

The CDR3 extends over 14 amino acids. Germline CDR1 MDHEN, CDR2 SYDVKM. TCRdb reprocessed the PCR reads via MiXCR. The sample includes roughly 57,000 clones, 20% to 25% of them seen just once. This TCR came from a female donor with papillary thyroid cancer or a benign thyroid nodule (not recorded which). Some clones in this sample may be carry-over from other donors' samples. Sequencing was carried out using blood. The chain couples TRBV28 to TRBJ1-2, with D tentatively TRBD1 (5 bases). CDR3 region: CASKAGKGRYGYTF. In DNA, the CDR3 is TGTGCCAGCAAGGCGGGAAAGGGACGCTATGGATACACCTTC.